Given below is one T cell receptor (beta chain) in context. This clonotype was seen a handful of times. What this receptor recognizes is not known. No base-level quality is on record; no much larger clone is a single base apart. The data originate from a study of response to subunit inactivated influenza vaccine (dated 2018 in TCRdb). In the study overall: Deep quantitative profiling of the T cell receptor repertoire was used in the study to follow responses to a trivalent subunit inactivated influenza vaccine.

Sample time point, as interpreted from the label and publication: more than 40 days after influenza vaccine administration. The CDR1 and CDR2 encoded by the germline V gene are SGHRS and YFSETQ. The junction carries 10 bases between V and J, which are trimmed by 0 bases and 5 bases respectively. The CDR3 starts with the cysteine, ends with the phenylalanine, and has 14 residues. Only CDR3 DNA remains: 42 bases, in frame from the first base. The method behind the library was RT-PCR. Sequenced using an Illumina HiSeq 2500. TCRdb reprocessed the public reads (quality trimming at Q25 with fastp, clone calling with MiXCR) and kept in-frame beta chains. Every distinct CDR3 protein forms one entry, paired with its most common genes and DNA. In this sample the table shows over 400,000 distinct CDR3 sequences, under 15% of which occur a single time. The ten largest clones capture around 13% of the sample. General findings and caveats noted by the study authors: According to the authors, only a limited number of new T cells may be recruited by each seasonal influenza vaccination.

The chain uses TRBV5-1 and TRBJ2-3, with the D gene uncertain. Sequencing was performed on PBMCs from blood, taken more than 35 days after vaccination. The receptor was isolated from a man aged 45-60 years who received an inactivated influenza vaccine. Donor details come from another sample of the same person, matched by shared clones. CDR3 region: CASSLGQLKDTQYF. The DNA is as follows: TGCGCCAGCAGCTTGGGGCAGCTGAAAGATACGCAGTATTTT.